The 24 T cell receptor beta chains listed next were all sequenced from one sample in a study of T cell responses to AZD1222 COVID-19 vaccine. Profiled with immunoSEQ multiplex PCR; TCRdb holds only in-frame clones, not every one. Here the sample spans over 100,000 clones, around 84% being singletons. The sequencing here drew on peripheral blood, taken on day 0 of AZD1222 vaccination. The origin of the receptors is an adult in good health.

This clone came up once. V is TRBV5-1 and J is TRBJ2-3, with 7 bases lining up with TRBD2. The ends lost 2 bases at V and 4 bases at J; junction bases unmatched: 7. In germline, CDR1 is SGHRS, CDR2 YFSETQ. The CDR3 covers 15 residues. As DNA, the CDR3 is TGCGCCAGCAGCTTCCAGCGGGGTTTCTCAGATACGCAGTATTTT. Its translation: CASSFQRGFSDTQYF.

This clone was detected only once. The chain links TRBV28 to TRBJ1-5; tentative D call: TRBD1 (6 bases). The CDR3 is 14 residues long. CDR1 is MDHEN and CDR2 is SYDVKM in the germline V gene. Trimming stripped 6 bases from V and 6 bases from J, with 15 bases between. The CDR3 DNA reads as TGTGCCAGCAGGGTGACTTTAGGGGGTCAGCCCCAGCATTTT. Amino acid sequence: CASRVTLGGQPQHF.

The chain links TRBV6-5 to TRBJ1-2; no definite D call. This CDR3 is 11 amino acids long. V lost 4 bases, J lost 4 bases, and 4 bases lay in between. The germline V gene has CDR1 MNHEY and CDR2 SVGAGI. As DNA, the CDR3 is TGTGCCAGCAGTTCCTCCTATGGCTACACCTTC. Its translation is CASSSSYGYTF.

The chain links TRBV6-5 to TRBJ2-1, with a possible D match to TRBD1 (6 bases). Germline CDR1 is MNHEY and CDR2 is SVGAGI. V was pared by 6 bases and J by 8 bases, with 8 bases between. This CDR3 has 11 residues. As DNA, the CDR3 is TGTGCCAGCAGACAGGGCTATGAGCAGTTCTTC. Its translation: CASRQGYEQFF.

The chain employs TRBV7-9 and TRBJ2-7, with TRBD2 matching over 9 bases. J was trimmed by 2 bases and V by 5 bases; bases with no gene match: 7. Germline V CDR1 and CDR2: SEHNR, FQNEAQ (reference sequence). CDR3 size: 15 residues. The CDR3 region is CASSPLAGGTYEQYF. CDR3 DNA sequence: TGTGCCAGCAGCCCACTCGCGGGGGGGACCTACGAGCAGTACTTC. Complete variable domain (other parts from reference TRBV7-9 and TRBJ2-7): DTGVSQNPRHKITKRGQNVTFRCDPISEHNRLYWYRQTLGQGPEFLTYFQNEAQLEKSRLLSDRFSAERPKGSFSTLEIQRTEQGDSAMYLCASSPLAGGTYEQYFGPGTRLTVT.

This clone was picked up a small number of times. The chain employs TRBV30 and TRBJ1-1; D is uncertain. Trimming took off 3 bases at V and 5 bases at J, with 13 bases between the two ends. CDR1 is GTSNPN and CDR2 is SVGIG in the germline V gene (reference sequence). CDR3 length: 13 amino acids. In nucleotides, the CDR3 is TGTGCCTGGAGCGCTTTCAGTGAGACTGAAGCTTTCTTT. Amino acid sequence: CAWSAFSETEAFF.

The chain combines TRBV2 with TRBJ1-5, with D unclear. The CDR3 totals 15 residues. Per the germline V gene, CDR1 is SNHLY and CDR2 is FYNNEI. Trimming took off 6 bases at V and 1 base at J, with 13 bases between the two ends. CDR3 in DNA: TGTGCCAGCAGCGAACGGGCCAAAAGCAATCAGCCCCAGCATTTT. This gives the protein CASSERAKSNQPQHF.

V usage is TRBV19 and J usage is TRBJ2-4; maybe TRBD2 (5 bases). The CDR3 is made up of 13 amino acids. CDR1 and CDR2 from the germline V gene are LNHDA and SQIVND (reference sequence). The V end lost 3 bases, the J end lost 11 bases, and 14 bases lay between the germline ends. The CDR3 is CASSIEGRPVQYF. For the CDR3, the DNA is TGTGCCAGTAGTATTGAGGGCAGGCCGGTTCAGTACTTC.

This clone has more than one count but fewer than ten. The rearrangement links TRBV10-3 to TRBJ1-4; TRBD1 matches at 11 bases. Germline V gene data show CDR1 as ENHRY and CDR2 as SYGVKD. The CDR3 contains 14 residues. V lost 6 bases to trimming and J lost 8 bases; unmatched junction nucleotides: 5. CDR3 residues: CAISRDRGNEKLFF. As DNA, the CDR3 is TGTGCCATCAGCCGGGACAGGGGGAACGAAAAACTGTTTTTT.

The CDR3 here is CATSDVNTEAFF. The CDR3 DNA follows: TGCGCCACCTCGGACGTGAACACTGAAGCTTTCTTT. This sequence joins TRBV10-1 and TRBJ1-1; D is unclear. Germline-derived CDR1 and CDR2 are WNHNN and SYGVQD (reference sequence). The CDR3 is 12 amino acids. V gave up 10 bases and J gave up 0 bases, with 9 bases separating them.

This chain joins TRBV7-2 and TRBJ2-2, with D tentatively TRBD2 (6 bases). Trimming took 4 bases from V and 5 from J, leaving 14 bases between them. Germline CDR1 and CDR2: SGHTA and FQGNSA. The CDR3 consists of 15 residues. The CDR3 region has the DNA TGTGCCAGCAGCTCCATCGGGGGTTGGACCGGGGAGCTGTTTTTT. Its translation: CASSSIGGWTGELFF.

The chain uses TRBV9 and TRBJ1-6; D is unresolved. Germline CDR1 and CDR2: SGDLS and YYNGEE. The CDR3 runs 15 residues. With 0 bases removed from V and 9 bases from J, the gap between germline ends came to 13 bases. CDR3 region: CASSVDHSVGSPLHF. Written as DNA, the CDR3 is TGTGCCAGCAGCGTAGACCACAGCGTGGGTTCACCCCTCCACTTT.

This chain links TRBV7-8 with TRBJ2-3; D is undetermined. Germline loops: CDR1 SGHVS, CDR2 FQNEAQ. CDR3 length equals 14 residues. Trimming stripped 5 bases from V and 3 bases from J, with 12 bases between. CDR3 sequence (DNA): TGTGCCAGCAGCCAACCAACCGGAACAGATACGCAGTATTTT. Protein sequence: CASSQPTGTDTQYF.

The chain uses TRBV6-5 and TRBJ2-5; D call uncertain. CDR3 size: 14 residues. Germline values: CDR1 MNHEY, CDR2 SVGAGI. Trimming shortened V by 7 bases and J by 5 bases, and 17 bases separated the two germline ends. The CDR3 DNA reads TGTGCCAGCACCCTTAGAGGCCTCGGGGAGACCCAGTACTTC. It translates to CASTLRGLGETQYF.

The gene calls are TRBV10-3 and TRBJ1-1; TRBD1 might be the D (6 bases). Trimming removed 3 bases from V and 0 bases from J, with 14 bases in between. CDR3 length equals 16 residues. Germline loops: CDR1 ENHRY, CDR2 SYGVKD. This CDR3 reads CAISDSGAPMNTEAFF. CDR3 nucleotide sequence: TGTGCCATCAGTGATTCGGGGGCCCCTATGAACACTGAAGCTTTCTTT.

The genes are TRBV12-3 or TRBV12-4 and TRBJ2-5; D is unresolved. The length of the CDR3 is 13 residues. Deletions cut 7 bases from V and 2 bases from J, with 11 bases between. CDR3 in amino acids: CASTPGPQETQYF. DNA of the CDR3: TGTGCCAGCACTCCGGGTCCACAAGAGACCCAGTACTTC.

This clone showed up just a few times. The chain is built from TRBV21-1 and TRBJ2-1; the D call TRBD1 from the table was never checked on the DNA. TRBV21-1 is reported as a pseudogene. The CDR3 runs to 11 residues. The CDR3 DNA is TGTGCCAGCGAAGGGGGACGGGGTGAGTTCTTC. This codes for CASEGGRGEFF.

Worth noting for this clone: The sample carries other DNA sequences with the same CDR3. The V gene is TRBV2, the J gene TRBJ1-5; TRBD1 aligns across 7 bases. Per germline, CDR1 SNHLY and CDR2 FYNNEI. The CDR3 length is 13 residues. V was pared by 6 bases and J by 1 base, with 0 bases of the junction left unmatched. In DNA, the CDR3 is TGTGCCAGCAGGGGACAGAGCAATCAGCCCCAGCATTTT. This sequence encodes CASRGQSNQPQHF.

The chain carries TRBV7-2 and TRBJ1-1; D is unclear. From germline, CDR1 is SGHTA and CDR2 FQGNSA. This CDR3 region has 15 residues. Deletions cut 5 bases from V and 0 bases from J, with 13 bases between. Here the CDR3 DNA reads TGTGCCAGCAGCGATACTTCTATACTGAACACTGAAGCTTTCTTT. Its protein product is CASSDTSILNTEAFF.

The chain links TRBV7-9 to TRBJ2-4; 15 nucleotides align to TRBD2. CDR3 length: 18 amino acids. J was trimmed by 0 bases and V by 5 bases; bases with no gene match: 5. Germline V gene data show CDR1 as SEHNR and CDR2 as FQNEAQ (reference sequence). The CDR3 DNA is TGTGCCAGCAGCCGGACTAGCGGGGGGGCCGGAGCCAAAAACATTCAGTACTTC. Its translation is CASSRTSGGAGAKNIQYF.

The chain carries TRBV7-9 and TRBJ2-2; no clear D gene. There are 15 residues in the CDR3. The V gene lost 2 bases and the J gene lost 4 bases, with 11 bases spanning the gap. From germline, CDR1 is SEHNR and CDR2 FQNEAQ (reference sequence). The CDR3 is CASSLIQVATGELFF. The CDR3 region has the DNA TGTGCCAGCAGCTTAATCCAGGTGGCCACCGGGGAGCTGTTTTTT.

The chain has TRBV27 and TRBJ1-4; unclear D gene. The CDR3 runs to 16 residues. The germline V gene has CDR1 MNHEY and CDR2 SMNVEV (reference sequence). Between the trimmed V and J ends, which lost 2 bases and 3 bases, there was a span of 13 bases. CDR3 nucleotides: TGTGCCAGCAGTTTAAGACCTCCAGGTGCTAATGAAAAACTGTTTTTT. This translates into CASSLRPPGANEKLFF.

This chain uses TRBV3-1 (or the pseudogene TRBV3-2) with TRBJ1-5; 10 bases match TRBD1. The junction had 11 bases not matched to a gene; V was cut back by 3 bases and J by 3 bases. The length of the CDR3 is 18 residues. Germline V CDR1 and CDR2: LGHDT, YNNKEL (reference sequence). The CDR3 bases are TGTGCCAGCAGCCATCCGGGACAGGGGCTAAGGGCCAATCAGCCCCAGCATTTT. This sequence encodes CASSHPGQGLRANQPQHF.

This sequence joins TRBV7-9 and TRBJ2-2; 8 nucleotides line up with TRBD1. The CDR3 is 13 residues long. In germline, CDR1 is SEHNR, CDR2 FQNEAQ (reference sequence). The V segment lost 6 bases and the J segment 3 bases; nucleotides outside the gene matches: 0. The CDR3 DNA reads TGTGCCAGCAGGGACAGGGACACCGGGGAGCTGTTTTTT. It codes for CASRDRDTGELFF.